This TCR beta chain emerged from a study of shared clonotypes between healthy human individuals. Study information: Every donor yielded three CD4 naive, three CD4 memory, two CD8 naive and one CD8 memory plate.

V shed 4 bases and J 2 bases; nucleotides not matched to a gene: 5. The CDR3 sequence is 15 residues long. CDR1 MDHEN and CDR2 SYDVKM come from the germline V gene. Overall study results and limits: Generation probability values for non-shared clonotypes were lower than those for clonotypes shared by all four donors.

This clone has a single count. The antigen remains unidentified. Clones were sequenced by immunoSEQ multiplex PCR, and TCRdb holds only the in-frame ones, with some missing. The profile covers about 1.5 million clones, with 98% appearing a single time and less than 0.55% taken by the ten largest. From CD4+ cells came CD45RA+ naive and CD45RA-negative memory subsets. The sequence was obtained from a man aged 25 to 40 in good health. V gene TRBV28 combines with J gene TRBJ2-3, with 8 bases lining up with TRBD1. The sequencing sample was made of naive CD4+ T cells sorted from blood. The subset here: CD45RA+ positively selected. CDR3: CASSSDRVNTDTQYF. DNA of the CDR3: TGTGCCAGCAGTTCGGACAGGGTAAACACAGATACGCAGTATTTT.